This TCR beta chain originates from a study of blood T cells in healthy people across ages. Study-level points and caveats: Not knowing donor CMV status may have confounded expanded clonotype changes.

Drawn from each donor were ten milliliters of peripheral blood. Extracted total RNA amounted to at least 5.5 micrograms for each sample. This clonotype has ten or more counts. What it recognizes is unknown. PCR was performed a second time for roughly 7 to 12 cycles using a sample-barcoded 5' primer and a J-beta primer mix. TCRdb itself ran the 5' RACE reads through MiXCR, one entry per CDR3 protein. The table shows hundreds of thousands of distinct CDR3 sequences, with about 50% occurring only once. The V segment lost 5 bases and the J segment 0 bases; nucleotides outside the gene matches: 6. CDR1 is SGHTA, CDR2 FQGNSA, per germline. The CDR3 spans 15 residues.

J is TRBJ2-7 and V is TRBV7-2, with 8 positions matching TRBD1. This receptor was taken from a woman aged 80 or older in good health. The specimen was blood. The CDR3 region is CASSLDRVGSYEQYF. The DNA for the CDR3 is TGTGCCAGCAGCCTGGACAGGGTAGGCTCCTACGAGCAGTACTTC.